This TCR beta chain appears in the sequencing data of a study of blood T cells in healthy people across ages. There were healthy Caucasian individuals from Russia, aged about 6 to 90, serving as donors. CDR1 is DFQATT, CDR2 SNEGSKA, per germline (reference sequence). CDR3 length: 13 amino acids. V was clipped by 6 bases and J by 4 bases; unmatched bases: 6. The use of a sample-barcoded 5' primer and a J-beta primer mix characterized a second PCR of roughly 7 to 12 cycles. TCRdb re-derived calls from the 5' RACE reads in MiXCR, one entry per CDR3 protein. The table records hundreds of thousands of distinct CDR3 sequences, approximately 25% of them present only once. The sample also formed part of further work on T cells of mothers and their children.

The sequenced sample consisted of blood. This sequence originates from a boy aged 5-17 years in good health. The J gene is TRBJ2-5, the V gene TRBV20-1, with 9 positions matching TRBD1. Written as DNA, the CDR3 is TGCAGTGCAGGGACAGGGCTGAGAGAGACCCAGTACTTC. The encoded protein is CSAGTGLRETQYF.